Listed below are T cell receptor beta chains from one sample, sequenced in a study of T cell responses to AZD1222 COVID-19 vaccine. Data came from immunoSEQ multiplex PCR; TCRdb stores just in-frame clones and leaves some out. This table has fewer than 140,000 clones, 90% appearing once. Source: peripheral blood, taken on day 0 of AZD1222 vaccination. Source of these receptors: an adult in good health. The CDR3 runs from the conserved cysteine through the conserved F or W. The D gene is left open where the match is weak. Clone size is stated in some rows and not others, as once, few, many or a class when expanded.

V: TRBV25-1
size: -
D: -
J: TRBJ1-3
CDR3: CASSPPDSGNTIYF
DNA: TGTGCCAGCAGTCCTCCGGACTCTGGAAACACCATATATTTT

V: TRBV3-1/TRBV3-2
size: -
D: -
J: TRBJ2-2
CDR3: CASSQVVPNTGELFF
DNA: TGTGCCAGCAGCCAAGTGGTCCCGAACACCGGGGAGCTGTTTTTT

V: TRBV19
size: few
D: -
J: TRBJ1-1
CDR3: CASSSPQGRLNTEAFF
DNA: TGTGCCAGTAGTTCCCCTCAGGGGAGACTGAACACTGAAGCTTTCTTT

V: TRBV12-3/TRBV12-4
size: -
D: -
J: TRBJ2-7
CDR3: CASSPYYEQYF
DNA: TGTGCCAGCAGTCCGTACTACGAGCAGTACTTC

V: TRBV7-2
size: -
D: TRBD2
J: TRBJ2-5
CDR3: CASSSLAGQMGTQYF
DNA: TGTGCCAGCAGCTCACTAGCGGGCCAGATGGGGACCCAGTACTTC

V: TRBV27
size: -
D: -
J: TRBJ2-3
CDR3: CASRGGLYTDTQYF
DNA: TGTGCCAGCAGGGGCGGACTCTACACAGATACGCAGTATTTT

V: TRBV29-1
size: -
D: -
J: TRBJ1-6
CDR3: CSANTGNNSPLHF
DNA: TGCAGCGCTAATACAGGGAATAATTCACCCCTCCACTTT

V: TRBV28
size: -
D: -
J: TRBJ2-7
CDR3: CASSVDREGHEQYF
DNA: TGTGCCAGCAGTGTAGACAGGGAGGGTCACGAGCAGTACTTC

V: TRBV20-1
size: -
D: -
J: TRBJ1-5
CDR3: CSASGSWSQPQHF
DNA: TGCAGTGCTAGTGGTAGTTGGTCTCAGCCCCAGCATTTT

V: TRBV18
size: -
D: TRBD1
J: TRBJ1-1
CDR3: CASSLGTGREAFF
DNA: TGTGCCAGCTCACTGGGGACAGGGAGAGAAGCTTTCTTT

V: TRBV9
size: -
D: -
J: TRBJ2-7
CDR3: CASSPTGRYEQYF
DNA: TGTGCCAGCAGCCCAACCGGGAGATACGAGCAGTACTTC

V: TRBV4-3
size: -
D: -
J: TRBJ2-2
CDR3: CASSQKGAGELFF
DNA: TGCGCCAGCAGCCAAAAAGGTGCCGGGGAGCTGTTTTTT

V: TRBV5-4
size: few
D: -
J: TRBJ2-7
CDR3: CASSLGQQVYEQYF
DNA: TGTGCCAGCAGCTTGGGCCAACAGGTCTACGAGCAGTACTTC

V: TRBV2
size: few
D: -
J: TRBJ2-7
CDR3: CASSDGSGVYEYEQYF
DNA: TGTGCCAGCAGTGATGGCTCGGGGGTTTACGAATACGAGCAGTACTTC

V: TRBV11-2
size: few
D: -
J: TRBJ1-4
CDR3: CASSQGGGEKLFF
DNA: TGTGCCAGCAGCCAAGGAGGGGGGGAAAAACTGTTTTTT

V: TRBV9
size: -
D: -
J: TRBJ2-5
CDR3: CASSTGPQETQYF
DNA: TGTGCCAGCAGCACGGGACCCCAAGAGACCCAGTACTTC

V: TRBV5-1
size: -
D: -
J: TRBJ2-1
CDR3: CASSLRDPSYNEQFF
DNA: TGCGCCAGCAGCCTCCGGGACCCCTCCTACAATGAGCAGTTCTTC

V: TRBV5-1
size: -
D: TRBD2
J: TRBJ2-3
CDR3: CASSLPSGSSTDTQYF
DNA: TGCGCCAGCAGCTTGCCTAGCGGGTCTAGCACAGATACGCAGTATTTT

V: TRBV12-5
size: -
D: -
J: TRBJ1-3
CDR3: CASGSPRAETSGNTIYF
DNA: TGTGCTAGTGGTTCCCCTCGAGCAGAAACCTCTGGAAACACCATATATTTT

V: TRBV15
size: -
D: TRBD1
J: TRBJ2-1
CDR3: CATSRGYGTGGNEQFF
DNA: TGTGCCACCAGCAGAGGTTACGGGACAGGGGGCAATGAGCAGTTCTTC

V: TRBV5-1
size: once
D: -
J: TRBJ1-2
CDR3: CASSLQGSDGYTF
DNA: TGCGCCAGCAGCTTGCAGGGGTCCGATGGCTACACCTTC

V: TRBV28
size: -
D: TRBD2
J: TRBJ2-1
CDR3: CASSLPGGGSNEQFF
DNA: TGTGCCAGCAGTTTACCGGGCGGGGGATCCAATGAGCAGTTCTTC

V: TRBV28
size: -
D: -
J: TRBJ1-3
CDR3: CATHLRVGNTIYF
DNA: TGTGCCACCCACCTGAGGGTCGGAAACACCATATATTTT

V: TRBV6-5
size: -
D: TRBD1
J: TRBJ2-3
CDR3: CASSRQGAVEDTQYF
DNA: TGTGCCAGCAGTAGACAGGGGGCCGTAGAAGATACGCAGTATTTT

V: TRBV27
size: -
D: TRBD1
J: TRBJ1-1
CDR3: CASSFRTGAAFF
DNA: TGTGCCAGCAGTTTTAGGACAGGGGCAGCTTTCTTT

V: TRBV28
size: -
D: -
J: TRBJ2-7
CDR3: CASSKGGRPSPYEQYF
DNA: TGTGCCAGCAGTAAGGGGGGCAGGCCGAGCCCCTACGAGCAGTACTTC

V: TRBV6-6
size: few
D: TRBD1
J: TRBJ1-5
CDR3: CASPQGGEGPGPQHF
DNA: TGTGCCAGCCCCCAGGGGGGGGAAGGTCCGGGGCCCCAGCATTTT

V: TRBV7-3
size: -
D: -
J: TRBJ2-7
CDR3: CASSPGGPYEQYF
DNA: TGTGCCAGCAGCCCCGGCGGACCCTACGAGCAGTACTTC

V: TRBV3-1/TRBV3-2
size: once
D: -
J: TRBJ1-2
CDR3: CASSQIVGFNYGYTF
DNA: TGTGCCAGCAGCCAAATCGTGGGGTTTAACTATGGCTACACCTTC

V: TRBV5-1
size: -
D: -
J: TRBJ1-2
CDR3: CASSLGPQGPNYGYTF
DNA: TGCGCCAGCAGCCTCGGACCCCAAGGACCTAACTATGGCTACACCTTC

V: TRBV2
size: -
D: -
J: TRBJ1-2
CDR3: CASSDRGTYGYTF
DNA: TGTGCCAGCAGTGACAGGGGTACCTATGGCTACACCTTC

V: TRBV18
size: once
D: -
J: TRBJ1-2
CDR3: CASSLEDKPNYGYTF
DNA: TGTGCCAGCTCACTGGAAGACAAGCCGAACTATGGCTACACCTTC

V: TRBV19
size: -
D: TRBD2
J: TRBJ2-7
CDR3: CASKVSGLAGGIGTQQYF
DNA: TGTGCCAGTAAGGTCTCTGGACTAGCGGGAGGTATTGGGACTCAGCAGTACTTC

V: TRBV2
size: -
D: -
J: TRBJ2-3
CDR3: CASSELPGTDTQYF
DNA: TGTGCCAGCAGTGAACTGCCGGGCACAGATACGCAGTATTTT

V: TRBV28
size: -
D: -
J: TRBJ1-5
CDR3: CASSSPPISNQPQHF
DNA: TGTGCCAGCAGTTCCCCCCCGATCAGCAATCAGCCCCAGCATTTT

V: TRBV23-1
size: -
D: TRBD1
J: TRBJ1-2
CDR3: CASTRRGQGCGYTF
DNA: TGCGCCAGCACCCGGCGCGGACAGGGGTGCGGCTACACCTTC

V: TRBV5-1
size: -
D: -
J: TRBJ1-2
CDR3: CASSLELVQSNYGYTF
DNA: TGCGCCAGCAGCTTGGAGCTTGTGCAGTCTAACTATGGCTACACCTTC

V: TRBV5-4
size: -
D: TRBD2
J: TRBJ2-5
CDR3: CASSPGLAQETQYF
DNA: TGTGCCAGCAGCCCTGGACTAGCCCAAGAGACCCAGTACTTC

V: TRBV4-3
size: -
D: -
J: TRBJ2-3
CDR3: CASSQDLRRFGNTDTQYF
DNA: TGCGCCAGCAGCCAAGATCTCAGAAGATTCGGGAACACAGATACGCAGTATTTT

V: TRBV6-5
size: -
D: TRBD1
J: TRBJ2-7
CDR3: CASSRQGESYEQYF
DNA: TGTGCCAGCAGCCGACAGGGGGAGTCCTACGAGCAGTACTTC

V: TRBV24-1
size: -
D: TRBD2
J: TRBJ2-3
CDR3: CATGLGLAEDTQYF
DNA: TGTGCCACCGGCCTAGGACTAGCGGAAGATACGCAGTATTTT

V: TRBV4-3
size: once
D: -
J: TRBJ1-4
CDR3: CASSQPPNEKLFF
DNA: TGCGCCAGCAGCCAGCCTCCCAATGAAAAACTGTTTTTT

V: TRBV28
size: -
D: -
J: TRBJ1-3
CDR3: CASSRDSGFGNTIYF
DNA: TGTGCCAGCAGTCGAGATTCAGGGTTCGGAAACACCATATATTTT

V: TRBV14
size: -
D: -
J: TRBJ2-7
CDR3: CASSQVETTYEQYF
DNA: TGTGCCAGCAGCCAAGTTGAGACTACCTACGAGCAGTACTTC

V: TRBV21-1
size: -
D: -
J: TRBJ1-2
CDR3: CASSKERGRANVIRHTF
DNA: TGTGCCAGCAGCAAAGAAAGAGGCAGGGCAAACGTGATCAGGCACACCTTC

V: TRBV9
size: few
D: TRBD1
J: TRBJ2-7
CDR3: CASSVTGGNGEQYF
DNA: TGTGCCAGCAGCGTCACAGGGGGCAACGGCGAGCAGTACTTC

V: TRBV7-2
size: -
D: TRBD2
J: TRBJ2-1
CDR3: CASSLSGGSLFYEQFF
DNA: TGTGCCAGCAGCTTATCGGGGGGGTCGCTCTTCTATGAGCAGTTCTTC

V: TRBV30
size: -
D: -
J: TRBJ1-1
CDR3: CACFRPAEAFF
DNA: TGTGCCTGTTTTCGCCCGGCTGAAGCTTTCTTT

V: TRBV7-2
size: -
D: -
J: TRBJ1-2
CDR3: CASSLYRQDHGYTF
DNA: TGTGCCAGCAGCTTATACCGGCAGGACCATGGCTACACCTTC

V: TRBV7-9
size: -
D: -
J: TRBJ1-1
CDR3: CASSVGPNTEAFF
DNA: TGTGCCAGCAGCGTAGGACCGAACACTGAAGCTTTCTTT

V: TRBV28
size: once
D: TRBD2
J: TRBJ2-3
CDR3: CASSLVAGTGGGTDTQYF
DNA: TGTGCCAGCAGTTTAGTAGCGGGTACGGGGGGTGGCACAGATACGCAGTATTTT

V: TRBV13
size: -
D: -
J: TRBJ2-7
CDR3: CASSQDRVSYEQYF
DNA: TGTGCCAGCAGCCAGGACAGAGTCTCCTACGAGCAGTACTTC

V: TRBV24-1
size: -
D: TRBD2
J: TRBJ2-1
CDR3: CATSKVAGVNEQFF
DNA: TGTGCCACCAGTAAAGTAGCGGGAGTCAATGAGCAGTTCTTC